This T cell receptor beta chain was identified during a study of Graves' ophthalmopathy and Graves' hyperthyroidism. This CDR3 is built from 11 residues. Germline V gene sequence: CDR1 DFQATT, CDR2 SNEGSKA (reference sequence). RNA transcripts yielded amplified TCR beta CDR3 regions. A first-round RT-PCR used HTBI primers, followed by a second-round multiplex PCR. TCRdb itself ran the multiplex PCR reads through MiXCR, one entry per CDR3 protein. The table lists about 380,000 distinct CDR3 sequences, 15% to 17% of them singletons. This clonotype was seen at least ten times. No antigen is known for it. General observations from the study: The authors also found most expanded thyroid clonotypes above 0.001 frequency in blood.

A volume of 10 ml of fresh peripheral blood supplied the PBMCs. The V and J genes are TRBV20-1 and TRBJ1-1, with 7 bases that match TRBD1. This sequence originates from a woman younger than 35 with stable Graves' hyperthyroidism. The specimen was peripheral blood. In nucleotides, the CDR3 is TGCAGGCCTCAGGGGGACACTGAAGCTTTCTTT. Protein sequence: CRPQGDTEAFF.